These 16 T cell receptor beta chains originate from one sample sequenced in a study of shared clonotypes between healthy human individuals. Method: immunoSEQ multiplex PCR; TCRdb's copy keeps in-frame clones and lacks some. The sample records about 330,000 clones, about 74% being singletons. The specimen sequenced was memory CD4+ T cells sorted from blood. Subset given: CD45RA-negative fraction. These TCRs come from a man aged 30 to 39 in good health.

V gene TRBV29-1 combines with J gene TRBJ2-5, with D hard to call. The V and J ends lost 6 bases and 6 bases respectively, with 23 bases between them. The germline V gene has CDR1 SQVTM and CDR2 ANQGSEA. CDR3 length equals 15 residues. The DNA of the CDR3 is TGCAGCGTCCTAACTGATCCTACCCCAACAAAGACCCAGTACTTC. It encodes CSVLTDPTPTKTQYF.

The chain is built from TRBV5-6 and TRBJ2-5; TRBD2 might be the D (6 bases). Germline assignment: CDR1 SGHDT and CDR2 YYEEEE. Trimming took 5 bases from V and 0 from J, leaving 14 bases between them. This CDR3 spans 15 amino acids. CDR3 sequence reads: CASRGERANQETQYF. CDR3 nucleotides: TGTGCCAGCAGGGGAGAGCGGGCAAACCAAGAGACCCAGTACTTC.

V usage is TRBV5-1 and J usage is TRBJ2-6; a weak D match, TRBD1 (6 bases). CDR1 and CDR2 from the germline V gene are SGHRS and YFSETQ. Trimming pared 2 bases from V and 0 bases from J, leaving 9 bases between. The CDR3 consists of 16 residues. CDR3 loop: CASSFRGGSGANVLTF. The CDR3 bases are TGCGCCAGCAGCTTCCGAGGGGGCTCTGGGGCCAACGTCCTGACTTTC.

In this sample, this clone turned up many times. V gene TRBV6-1 combines with J gene TRBJ2-2; D uncertain. The CDR3 has 14 residues. V was trimmed by 6 bases and J by 3 bases, leaving 11 bases between them. In germline, CDR1 is MNHNS, CDR2 SASEGT. CDR3 protein: CASSQAVHTGELFF. In nucleotides, the CDR3 is TGTGCCAGCAGCCAGGCGGTTCACACCGGGGAGCTGTTTTTT.

This chain links TRBV5-1 with TRBJ1-1; weak D call: TRBD1 (6 bases). Deletions cut 0 bases from V and 4 bases from J, with 16 bases between. Germline assignment: CDR1 SGHRS and CDR2 YFSETQ. The CDR3 length is 16 residues. CDR3 bases: TGCGCCAGCAGCTTGGGGGTCAGGGGAGCGAGCACTGAAGCTTTCTTT. It codes for CASSLGVRGASTEAFF.

A single count supports this clone. Other DNA sequences in the sample encode the same CDR3. The rearrangement joins TRBV15 to TRBJ2-3, with D perhaps matching TRBD1 (6 bases). Germline V gene lookup returns CDR1 LNHNV and CDR2 YYDKDF (reference sequence). Trimming removed 0 bases at V and 4 bases at J, with 14 bases between. CDR3 size: 16 residues. The CDR3 is CATSRDWGLSSDTQYF. The CDR3 DNA sequence: TGTGCCACCAGCAGAGATTGGGGGCTTTCATCAGATACGCAGTATTTT.

This clone showed up just a few times. The chain joins TRBV11-2 to TRBJ2-2, with 7 positions matching TRBD1. Germline values: CDR1 SGHAT, CDR2 FQNNGV. This CDR3 region has 14 residues. Unmatched junction bases numbered 5, after V lost 7 bases and J lost 3 bases. CDR3 coding DNA: TGTGCCAGCACTCTCACAGGGGACACCGGGGAGCTGTTTTTT. Translating gives CASTLTGDTGELFF.

This chain joins TRBV7-8 and TRBJ2-7, with D perhaps matching TRBD2 (5 bases). Germline-derived CDR1 and CDR2 are SGHVS and FQNEAQ. The CDR3 runs 16 residues. V dropped 1 base and J dropped 2 bases, with 15 bases sitting between them. The CDR3 DNA reads as TGTGCCAGCAGCTTAGGAGGGTGGGATTCCGCCTACGAGCAGTACTTC. Translated: CASSLGGWDSAYEQYF.

The rearrangement joins TRBV12-5 to TRBJ2-1, with 9 bases identical to TRBD1. Germline CDR1 reads LGHNT; CDR2 reads FRNRAP. The CDR3 length is 15 residues. V lost 5 bases to trimming and J lost 6 bases; unmatched junction nucleotides: 8. Here the CDR3 reads CASGPGQGRGNEQFF. The CDR3 DNA follows: TGTGCTAGTGGTCCGGGACAGGGAAGGGGCAATGAGCAGTTCTTC. The full variable domain, in which reference TRBV12-5 and TRBJ2-1 provide the parts outside the CDR3, is DARVTQTPRHKVTEMGQEVTMRCQPILGHNTVFWYRQTMMQGLELLAYFRNRAPLDDSGMPKDRFSAEMPDATLATLKIQPSEPRDSAVYFCASGPGQGRGNEQFFGPGTRLTVL.

The chain uses TRBV9 and TRBJ2-1; D is undetermined. Germline assignment: CDR1 SGDLS and CDR2 YYNGEE. V was shortened by 1 base and J by 9 bases, with 11 bases between the two germline ends. CDR3 length: 13 residues. Here the CDR3 DNA reads TGTGCCAGCAGCGTAACAGAGAGGACTGAGCAGTTCTTC. As protein: CASSVTERTEQFF.

The V gene is TRBV5-6, the J gene TRBJ1-3; D not resolved. This CDR3 has 18 amino acids. V lost 4 bases to trimming and J lost 0 bases, with 20 bases between them. The germline gives CDR1 SGHDT, CDR2 YYEEEE. CDR3 sequence reads: CASSLLGETANSGNTIYF. The CDR3 nucleotides are TGTGCCAGCAGCCTCCTTGGGGAAACAGCGAACTCTGGAAACACCATATATTTT.

This clone came up a few times. In DNA form, the CDR3 reads TGTGCCAGCAGCTCTACAACTAGCGGGAGGAGGGCGGAGTACTTC. Protein product: CASSSTTSGRRAEYF. The genes are TRBV7-2 and TRBJ2-7, with 12 bases matching TRBD2. The CDR3 contains 15 residues. V was pared by 4 bases and J by 11 bases, with 12 bases of the junction left unmatched. The germline gives CDR1 SGHTA, CDR2 FQGNSA.

V is TRBV7-2 and J is TRBJ2-7; 9 positions match TRBD1. The ends lost 3 bases at V and 2 bases at J; junction bases unmatched: 8. Per the germline V gene, CDR1 is SGHTA and CDR2 is FQGNSA. The CDR3 extends over 16 amino acids. This chain's CDR3 is CASSFSRDRAAYEQYF. CDR3 nucleotide sequence: TGTGCCAGCAGCTTTAGCCGGGACAGGGCGGCCTACGAGCAGTACTTC.

This chain connects TRBV7-9 to TRBJ1-1, with D hard to call. With 1 base removed from V and 3 bases from J, the gap between germline ends came to 12 bases. The germline gives CDR1 SEHNR, CDR2 FQNEAQ (reference sequence). This CDR3 is 15 amino acids long. CDR3 loop: CASSLGPNPDTEAFF. CDR3 DNA: TGTGCCAGCAGCTTAGGCCCTAATCCGGACACTGAAGCTTTCTTT.

The V call is TRBV19, the J call TRBJ1-5; no clear D gene. V was cut by 7 bases and J by 3 bases, with 16 bases left in between. Germline V gene data show CDR1 as LNHDA and CDR2 as SQIVND (reference sequence). The CDR3 has 15 residues. CDR3 DNA sequence: TGTGCCAGTACCCTAACGGGAGTCCTCAATCAGCCCCAGCATTTT. This codes for CASTLTGVLNQPQHF.

The V gene is TRBV4-3, the J gene TRBJ2-4; D is perhaps TRBD1 (5 bases). The germline V gene has CDR1 LGHNA and CDR2 YSLEER. The CDR3 is 17 residues long. Between the trimmed V and J ends, which lost 1 base and 1 base, there was a span of 14 bases. Written as DNA, the CDR3 is TGCGCCAGCAGCCAAGGGGGCCAGGCCATGGCCAAAAACATTCAGTACTTC. Translated, it gives CASSQGGQAMAKNIQYF.